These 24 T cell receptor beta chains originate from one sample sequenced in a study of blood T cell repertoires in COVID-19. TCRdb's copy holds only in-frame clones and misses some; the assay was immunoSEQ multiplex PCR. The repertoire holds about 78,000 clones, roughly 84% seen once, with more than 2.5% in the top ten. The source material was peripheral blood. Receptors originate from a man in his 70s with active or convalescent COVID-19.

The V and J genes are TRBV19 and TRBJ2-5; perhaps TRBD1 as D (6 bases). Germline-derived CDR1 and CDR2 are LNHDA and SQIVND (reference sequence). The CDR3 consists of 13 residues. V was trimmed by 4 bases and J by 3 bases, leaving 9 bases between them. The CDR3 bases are TGTGCCAGTAGTACCGGACAGAAAGAGACCCAGTACTTC. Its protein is CASSTGQKETQYF.

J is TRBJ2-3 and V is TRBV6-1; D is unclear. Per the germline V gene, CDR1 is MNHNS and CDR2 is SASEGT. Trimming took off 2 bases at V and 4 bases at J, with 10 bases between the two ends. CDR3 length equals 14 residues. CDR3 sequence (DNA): TGTGCCAGCAGTGAACAAAGCCGCTCAGATACGCAGTATTTT. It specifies CASSEQSRSDTQYF.

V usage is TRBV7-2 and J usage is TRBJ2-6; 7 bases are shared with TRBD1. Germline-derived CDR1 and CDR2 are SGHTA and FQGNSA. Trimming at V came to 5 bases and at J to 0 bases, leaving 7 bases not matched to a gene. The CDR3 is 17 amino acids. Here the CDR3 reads CASSTTGSLSGANVLTF. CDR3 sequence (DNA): TGTGCCAGCAGCACGACAGGGTCCCTCTCTGGGGCCAACGTCCTGACTTTC.

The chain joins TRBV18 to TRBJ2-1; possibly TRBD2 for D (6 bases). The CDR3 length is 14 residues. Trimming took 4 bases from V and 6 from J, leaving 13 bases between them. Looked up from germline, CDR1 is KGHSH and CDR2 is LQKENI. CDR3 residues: CASSQGTLSNEQFF. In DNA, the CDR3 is TGTGCCAGCTCACAAGGGACTCTGAGCAATGAGCAGTTCTTC.

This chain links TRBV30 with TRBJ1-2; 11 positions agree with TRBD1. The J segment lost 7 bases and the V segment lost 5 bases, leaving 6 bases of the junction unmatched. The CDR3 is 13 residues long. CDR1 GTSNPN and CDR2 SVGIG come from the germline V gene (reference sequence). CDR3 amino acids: CAWSHGTGGGYTF. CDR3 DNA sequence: TGTGCCTGGTCTCACGGGACAGGGGGTGGCTACACCTTC.

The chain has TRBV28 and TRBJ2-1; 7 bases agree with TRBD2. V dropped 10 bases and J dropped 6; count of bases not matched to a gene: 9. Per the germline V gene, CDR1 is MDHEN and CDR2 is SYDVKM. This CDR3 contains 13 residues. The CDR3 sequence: CAIQNRGVNEQFF. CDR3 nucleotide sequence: TGTGCCATCCAGAATCGGGGGGTCAATGAGCAGTTCTTC.

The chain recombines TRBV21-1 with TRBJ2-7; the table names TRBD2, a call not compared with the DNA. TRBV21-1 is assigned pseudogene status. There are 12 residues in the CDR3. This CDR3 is CASPGGVYEQYF. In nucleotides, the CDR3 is TGTGCCAGCCCCGGCGGGGTTTACGAGCAGTACTTC.

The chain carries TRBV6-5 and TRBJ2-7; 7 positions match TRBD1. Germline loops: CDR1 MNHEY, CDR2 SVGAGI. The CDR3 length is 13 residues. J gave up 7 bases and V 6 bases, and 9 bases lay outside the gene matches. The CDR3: CASRPDRVREQYF. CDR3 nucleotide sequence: TGTGCCAGCAGACCCGACAGGGTGAGAGAGCAGTACTTC.

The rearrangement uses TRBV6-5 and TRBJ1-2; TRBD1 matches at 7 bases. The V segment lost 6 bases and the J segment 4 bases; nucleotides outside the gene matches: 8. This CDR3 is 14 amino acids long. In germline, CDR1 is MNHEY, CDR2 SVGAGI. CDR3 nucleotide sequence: TGTGCCAGCAGCCGGGACAGCGCTAGCTATGGCTACACCTTC. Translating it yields CASSRDSASYGYTF.

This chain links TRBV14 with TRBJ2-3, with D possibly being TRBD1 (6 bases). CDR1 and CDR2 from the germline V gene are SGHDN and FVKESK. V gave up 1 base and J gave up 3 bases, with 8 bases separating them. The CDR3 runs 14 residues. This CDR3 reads CASSQGTATDTQYF. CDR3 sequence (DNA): TGTGCCAGCAGCCAAGGGACAGCTACAGATACGCAGTATTTT.

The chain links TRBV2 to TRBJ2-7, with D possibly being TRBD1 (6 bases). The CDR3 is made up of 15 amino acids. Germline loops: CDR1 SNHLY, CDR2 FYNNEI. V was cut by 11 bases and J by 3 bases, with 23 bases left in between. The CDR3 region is CAGRQDPGGGYEQYF. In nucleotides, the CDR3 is TGTGCCGGGCGACAGGACCCAGGTGGAGGCTACGAGCAGTACTTC. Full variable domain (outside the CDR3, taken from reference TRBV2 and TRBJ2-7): EPEVTQTPSHQVTQMGQEVILRCVPISNHLYFYWYRQILGQKVEFLVSFYNNEISEKSEIFDDQFSVERPDGSNFTLKIRSTKLEDSAMYFCAGRQDPGGGYEQYFGPGTRLTVT.

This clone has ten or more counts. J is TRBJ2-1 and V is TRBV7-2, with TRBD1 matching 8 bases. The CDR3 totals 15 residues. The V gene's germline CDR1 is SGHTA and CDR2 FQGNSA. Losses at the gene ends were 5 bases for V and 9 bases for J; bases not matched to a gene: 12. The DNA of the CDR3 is TGTGCCAGCAGCCCGGCAGGGGGCGTAAGGGGTGAGCAGTTCTTC. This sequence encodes CASSPAGGVRGEQFF.

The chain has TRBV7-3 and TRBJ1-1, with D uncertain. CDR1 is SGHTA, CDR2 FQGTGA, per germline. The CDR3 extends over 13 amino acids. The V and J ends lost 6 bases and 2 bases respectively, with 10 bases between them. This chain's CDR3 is CASREGRNTEAFF. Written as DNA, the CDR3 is TGTGCCAGCAGGGAGGGCCGAAACACTGAAGCTTTCTTT.

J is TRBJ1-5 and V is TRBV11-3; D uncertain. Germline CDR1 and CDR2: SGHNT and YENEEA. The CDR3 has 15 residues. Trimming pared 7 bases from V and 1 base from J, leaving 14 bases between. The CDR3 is CASTNLPGSNQPQHF. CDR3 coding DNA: TGTGCCAGCACCAACTTACCGGGAAGCAATCAGCCCCAGCATTTT.

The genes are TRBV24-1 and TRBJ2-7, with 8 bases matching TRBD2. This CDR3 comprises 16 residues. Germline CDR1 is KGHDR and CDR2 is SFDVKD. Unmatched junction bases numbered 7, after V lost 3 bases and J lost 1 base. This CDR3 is CATSDPSGSRSYEQYF. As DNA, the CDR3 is TGTGCCACCAGTGATCCCAGCGGGAGTAGGTCCTACGAGCAGTACTTC.

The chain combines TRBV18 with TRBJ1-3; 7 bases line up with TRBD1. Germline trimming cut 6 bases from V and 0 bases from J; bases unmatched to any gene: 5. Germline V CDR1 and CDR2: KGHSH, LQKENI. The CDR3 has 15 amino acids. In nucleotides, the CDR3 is TGTGCCAGCTCGACGGGACAGCCCTCTGGAAACACCATATATTTT. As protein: CASSTGQPSGNTIYF.

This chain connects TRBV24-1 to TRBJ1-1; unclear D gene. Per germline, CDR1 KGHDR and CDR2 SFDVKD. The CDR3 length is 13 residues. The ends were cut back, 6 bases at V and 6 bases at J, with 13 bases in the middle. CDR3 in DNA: TGTGCCACCAGTTCCGCGGGCACGGCTGAAGCTTTCTTT. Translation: CATSSAGTAEAFF.

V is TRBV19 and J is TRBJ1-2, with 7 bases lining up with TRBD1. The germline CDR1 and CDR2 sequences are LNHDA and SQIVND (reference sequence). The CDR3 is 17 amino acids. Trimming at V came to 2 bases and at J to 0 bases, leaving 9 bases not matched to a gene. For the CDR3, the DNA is TGTGCCAGTAGTATAAGGGACAGTACGGTAACTAACTATGGCTACACCTTC. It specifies CASSIRDSTVTNYGYTF.

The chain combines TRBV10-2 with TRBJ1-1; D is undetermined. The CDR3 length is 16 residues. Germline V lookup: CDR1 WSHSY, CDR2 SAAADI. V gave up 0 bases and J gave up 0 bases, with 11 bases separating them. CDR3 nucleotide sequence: TGCGCCAGCAGTGAGTCGACTCATCCGGTGAACACTGAAGCTTTCTTT. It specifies CASSESTHPVNTEAFF.

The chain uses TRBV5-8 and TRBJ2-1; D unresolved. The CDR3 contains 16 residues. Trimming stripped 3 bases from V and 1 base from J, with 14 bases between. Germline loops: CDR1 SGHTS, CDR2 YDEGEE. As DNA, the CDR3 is TGTGCCAGCAGCTCCTTCCTCGCGACTTCCTACAATGAGCAGTTCTTC. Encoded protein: CASSSFLATSYNEQFF.

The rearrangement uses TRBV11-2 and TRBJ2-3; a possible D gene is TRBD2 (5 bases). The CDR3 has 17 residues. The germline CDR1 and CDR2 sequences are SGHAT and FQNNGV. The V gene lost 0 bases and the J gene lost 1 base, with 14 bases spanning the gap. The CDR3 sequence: CASSLDRFWRGTDTQYF. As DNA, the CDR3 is TGTGCCAGCAGCTTAGATCGGTTCTGGCGGGGCACAGATACGCAGTATTTT.

This chain's CDR3 is CASSQERRSWETQYF. CDR3 sequence (DNA): TGTGCCAGCAGCCAAGAGCGGAGATCCTGGGAGACCCAGTACTTC. This sequence joins TRBV3-1 (or the pseudogene TRBV3-2) and TRBJ2-5; D is undetermined. The germline gives CDR1 LGHDT, CDR2 YNNKEL (reference sequence). This CDR3 is 15 amino acids long. V gave up 0 bases and J gave up 5 bases, with 13 bases separating them.

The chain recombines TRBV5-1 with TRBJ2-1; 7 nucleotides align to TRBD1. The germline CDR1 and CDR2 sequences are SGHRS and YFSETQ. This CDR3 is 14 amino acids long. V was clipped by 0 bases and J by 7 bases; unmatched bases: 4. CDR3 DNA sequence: TGCGCCAGCAGCTTGGGACAGGGCAGGAATGAGCAGTTCTTC. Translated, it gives CASSLGQGRNEQFF.

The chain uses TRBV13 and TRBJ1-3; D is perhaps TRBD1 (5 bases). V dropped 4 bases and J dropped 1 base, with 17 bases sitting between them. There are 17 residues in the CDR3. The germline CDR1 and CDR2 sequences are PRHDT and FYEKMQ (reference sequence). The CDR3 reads CASSSRAGRRSGNTIYF. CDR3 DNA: TGTGCCAGCAGCTCTCGAGCAGGGAGGCGGTCTGGAAACACCATATATTTT.